This T cell receptor (beta chain) was recovered during a study of cytomegalovirus exposure and HLA in healthy donors. It was with 60 Vbeta and 13 Jbeta primers that the PCR ran. Authors' data handling: In a later analysis, some 80 million unique TCR beta chains included roughly 11 million shared by two or more donors. The protocol was immunoSEQ multiplex PCR, while the TCRdb copy is restricted to in-frame clones and leaves out a portion. V, J and clone size are those of that table, while D and trimming were read from the DNA. The profile covers fewer than 95,000 clones, with less than 80% appearing a single time and under 25% taken by the ten largest. Of note for this clone: Its matching antigen is unknown.

Findings and caveats of the study: Earlier analysis yielded a pattern in which most TCR beta V segments were productive about 87% or about 30% of the time. In a later analysis, a missense DCLRE1C variant was linked to TCR beta V- and J-gene trimming. Immune exposure information comprised only CMV serostatus.

With V trimmed by 3 bases and J by 7 bases, 12 bases remained unmatched. The length of the CDR3 is 18 residues. Germline V CDR1 and CDR2: SGHTS, YDEGEE. The sequence derives from a woman aged 45 to 65 in good health and CMV-seropositive. V usage is TRBV5-8 and J usage is TRBJ2-2, with 13 bases identical to TRBD2. Sequencing input: PBMCs. The CDR3 bases are TGTGCCAGCAGCTGGCCCGGGACTAGCGGGGTCGATAGCGGGGAGCTGTTTTTT. Its protein is CASSWPGTSGVDSGELFF.